This is a list of T cell receptor beta chains from one sample in a study of T cell clonotyping in hematopoietic cell transplantation. Profiling relied on immunoSEQ multiplex PCR, and the TCRdb table lists in-frame clones only, not all of them. The repertoire holds 25,000 to 35,000 clones, with 60% to 80% as singletons. The material sequenced was peripheral blood mononuclear cells, taken before stem cell transplant. The receptors shown here come from a man aged 50 to 59 with myelodysplastic syndrome. Some clones in this sample may be carry-over from other donors' samples. Each CDR3 is given with its conserved first and last residue. A D gene is named only where the DNA matches it firmly. Clone size appears in some rows only: once, few, many, or a class for an expanded clone.

>TRBV29-1|TRBJ2-1|TRBD2|.
CSVKGPLAGRSYNEQFF
TGCAGCGTGAAGGGTCCATTAGCGGGGAGATCCTACAATGAGCAGTTCTTC
>TRBV30|TRBJ1-2|TRBD1|.
CAWVPGGYGYTF
TGTGCCTGGGTCCCAGGGGGGTATGGCTACACCTTC
>TRBV29-1|TRBJ1-6|.|.
CSVERRGTLHF
TGCAGCGTTGAAAGGAGGGGGACTCTCCACTTT
>TRBV30|TRBJ2-7|TRBD1|.
CAWSVAGTGVYEQYF
TGTGCCTGGAGTGTTGCCGGGACAGGGGTGTACGAGCAGTACTTC
>TRBV6-1|TRBJ1-2|.|.
CATLKTAKGGYTF
TGTGCCACCCTAAAGACAGCTAAGGGTGGCTACACCTTC
>TRBV28|TRBJ1-2|TRBD1|.
CASTLGQEKYGYTF
TGTGCCAGCACCTTGGGACAGGAGAAATATGGCTACACCTTC
>TRBV19|TRBJ1-1|.|few
CATLPWGGTTEAFF
TGTGCCACTTTACCCTGGGGGGGGACCACTGAAGCTTTCTTT
>TRBV10-1|TRBJ2-1|.|.
CASSAYFFNEQFF
TGCGCCAGCAGTGCCTACTTTTTCAATGAGCAGTTCTTC
>TRBV30|TRBJ2-7|TRBD1|.
CAWSRQGYEQYF
TGTGCCTGGAGTCGACAGGGGTACGAGCAGTACTTC
>TRBV6-5|TRBJ1-5|TRBD1|.
CASSLTGLNQPQHF
TGTGCCAGCAGTCTGACAGGGCTAAATCAGCCCCAGCATTTT
>TRBV29-1|TRBJ2-6|.|.
CSAETEVGSGANVLTF
TGCAGCGCGGAGACGGAGGTGGGCTCTGGGGCCAACGTCCTGACTTTC
>TRBV28|TRBJ2-7|TRBD1|.
CASSGGQDYEQYF
TGTGCCAGCAGCGGAGGACAGGACTACGAGCAGTACTTC
>TRBV5-1|TRBJ1-2|TRBD1|.
CASSSGQETYGYTF
TGCGCCAGCAGCTCGGGACAGGAGACCTATGGCTACACCTTC
>TRBV5-1|TRBJ2-3|.|few
CASSFGSTDTQYF
TGCGCCAGCAGCTTTGGTAGCACAGATACGCAGTATTTT
>TRBV4-3|TRBJ2-6|TRBD2|once
CASSQAGTNSGANVLTF
TGCGCCAGCAGCCAAGCAGGGACTAACTCTGGGGCCAACGTCCTGACTTTC
>TRBV7-8|TRBJ2-7|.|.
CASSQDSTYEQYF
TGTGCCAGCAGCCAAGACTCAACCTACGAGCAGTACTTC
>TRBV5-1|TRBJ1-4|.|.
CASRLTDIGEKLFF
TGCGCCAGCAGATTGACAGACATAGGTGAAAAACTGTTTTTT
>TRBV5-4|TRBJ2-3|TRBD1|.
CASRTGGTDTQYF
TGTGCCAGTCGGACAGGGGGCACTGATACGCAGTATTTT
>TRBV27|TRBJ1-5|.|.
CASSFMSMVGSPAQPQHF
TGTGCCAGCAGTTTTATGTCCATGGTCGGAAGCCCTGCGCAGCCCCAGCATTTT
>TRBV4-3|TRBJ2-7|.|.
CASSQDGLGSSYEQYF
TGCGCCAGCAGCCAAGATGGCCTAGGGAGCTCCTACGAGCAGTACTTC
>TRBV27|TRBJ1-6|.|few
CASRNPNSPLHF
TGTGCCAGCAGGAACCCCAATTCACCCCTCCACTTT
>TRBV5-1|TRBJ2-7|.|.
CASSGFPGLSPYEQYF
TGCGCCAGCAGCGGTTTCCCGGGCCTATCCCCCTACGAGCAGTACTTC
>TRBV2|TRBJ2-4|.|once
CASSGRRDIQTGNIQYF
TGTGCCAGCAGTGGGCGGAGGGACATTCAGACGGGGAACATTCAGTACTTC
>TRBV9|TRBJ2-5|.|.
CASRGPGGETQYF
TGTGCCAGCAGGGGCCCGGGGGGCGAGACCCAGTACTTC
>TRBV27|TRBJ1-4|.|.
CARSREETNEKLFF
TGTGCCAGGTCCAGGGAGGAAACTAATGAAAAACTGTTTTTT
>TRBV19|TRBJ1-5|.|few
CASTGGEYSNQPQHF
TGTGCCAGTACCGGTGGTGAGTATAGCAATCAGCCCCAGCATTTT
>TRBV30|TRBJ2-7|TRBD2|.
CAWARGVSYEQYF
TGTGCCTGGGCCCGGGGGGTATCCTACGAGCAGTACTTC
>TRBV6-5|TRBJ2-2|.|once
CASRGWATGELFF
TGTGCCAGCAGGGGATGGGCCACCGGGGAGCTGTTTTTT
>TRBV5-1|TRBJ1-3|.|few
CASSLIGDSGNTIYF
TGCGCCAGCAGCTTGATCGGGGACTCTGGAAACACCATATATTTT
>TRBV29-1|TRBJ2-7|TRBD1|.
CSAARDRDFYEQYF
TGCAGCGCTGCCCGGGACAGGGACTTCTACGAGCAGTACTTC
>TRBV30|TRBJ2-2|.|.
CASRKFAGELFF
TGTGCCTCCAGGAAATTCGCCGGGGAGCTGTTTTTT
>TRBV5-4|TRBJ1-2|.|.
CASRGSGNGYTF
TGTGCCAGCAGAGGGTCGGGGAATGGCTACACCTTC
>TRBV6-5|TRBJ2-1|.|.
CASSYSRADWNEQFF
TGTGCCAGCAGTTACTCGAGGGCGGACTGGAATGAGCAGTTCTTC
>TRBV6-7|TRBJ2-7|.|.
CASTPTGTQPYEQYF
TGTGCCAGCACCCCCACCGGGACACAACCCTACGAGCAGTACTTC
>TRBV14|TRBJ2-7|TRBD2|few
CASSGGTSGRAYEQYF
TGTGCCAGCAGCGGCGGGACTAGCGGGAGGGCCTACGAGCAGTACTTC
>TRBV20-1|TRBJ2-7|.|.
CSALLSYEQYF
TGCAGTGCTCTCCTATCCTACGAGCAGTACTTC
>TRBV30|TRBJ1-1|TRBD1|.
CAWSNKGAAEAFF
TGTGCCTGGAGTAACAAGGGGGCGGCTGAAGCTTTCTTT
>TRBV6-5|TRBJ1-1|.|.
CASSYAGSGGAEAFF
TGTGCCAGCAGTTACGCAGGGTCGGGGGGCGCTGAAGCTTTCTTT
>TRBV30|TRBJ2-5|.|.
CAWGGGGQETQYF
TGTGCCTGGGGGGGTGGGGGCCAAGAGACCCAGTACTTC
>TRBV29-1|TRBJ1-2|.|.
CSVGLGNYGYTF
TGCAGCGTTGGCTTGGGGAACTATGGCTACACCTTC
>TRBV5-6|TRBJ1-5|.|.
CASSRLYSQPQHF
TGTGCCAGCAGCCGTTTATATAGTCAGCCCCAGCATTTT
>TRBV29-1|TRBJ2-3|.|.
CSVAGASTSTDTQYF
TGCAGCGTTGCAGGGGCCTCGACTAGCACAGATACGCAGTATTTT
>TRBV30|TRBJ2-3|.|.
CAWSTGQGPQASHRGMQYF
TGTGCCTGGAGTACGGGTCAGGGCCCGCAGGCCAGCCACAGAGGTATGCAGTATTTT
>TRBV14|TRBJ1-1|.|.
CASSPHRLYTEAFF
TGTGCCAGCAGCCCCCACCGGCTGTACACTGAAGCTTTCTTT
>TRBV4-3|TRBJ2-7|.|.
CASSRRTNYEQYF
TGCGCCAGCAGCCGACGGACAAACTACGAGCAGTACTTC
>TRBV9|TRBJ1-2|.|.
CASSVGDWYYGYTF
TGTGCCAGCAGCGTAGGTGACTGGTACTATGGCTACACCTTC
>TRBV19|TRBJ2-7|.|.
CASSRLAGGGEQYF
TGTGCCAGTAGTCGACTCGCAGGGGGAGGGGAGCAGTACTTC
>TRBV25-1|TRBJ1-5|TRBD1|.
CASSRQGSQPQHF
TGTGCCAGCAGTCGACAGGGGTCACAGCCCCAGCATTTT
>TRBV5-1|TRBJ1-4|.|.
CASSSGNRGEKLFF
TGCGCCAGCAGCTCTGGGAATCGGGGTGAAAAACTGTTTTTT
>TRBV4-1|TRBJ1-2|.|.
CASSQDRTGGTNYGYTF
TGCGCCAGCAGCCAAGACCGTACCGGGGGAACTAACTATGGCTACACCTTC
>TRBV14|TRBJ2-7|TRBD1|.
CASSQATGGPYEQYF
TGTGCCAGCAGCCAAGCGACAGGGGGCCCCTACGAGCAGTACTTC
>TRBV6-5|TRBJ1-2|.|.
CASSSEQGRYTF
TGTGCCAGCAGTTCGGAACAGGGCAGGTACACCTTC
>TRBV7-8|TRBJ2-7|TRBD2|.
CASSSGLAGGEQYF
TGTGCCAGCAGCTCGGGACTAGCGGGGGGAGAGCAGTACTTC
>TRBV5-1|TRBJ2-1|TRBD2|.
CASAGVAGTYNEQFF
TGCGCCAGCGCAGGGGTAGCGGGGACCTACAATGAGCAGTTCTTC
>TRBV30|TRBJ1-2|.|.
CAWSVLWEGGYTF
TGTGCCTGGAGTGTACTTTGGGAGGGTGGCTACACCTTC
>TRBV2|TRBJ2-7|.|.
CASSEQGTDEQYF
TGTGCCAGCAGTGAACAGGGAACCGACGAGCAGTACTTC
>TRBV29-1|TRBJ1-2|.|.
CSARNGPAGGSYTF
TGCAGCGCGCGAAATGGACCCGCGGGTGGGAGCTACACCTTC